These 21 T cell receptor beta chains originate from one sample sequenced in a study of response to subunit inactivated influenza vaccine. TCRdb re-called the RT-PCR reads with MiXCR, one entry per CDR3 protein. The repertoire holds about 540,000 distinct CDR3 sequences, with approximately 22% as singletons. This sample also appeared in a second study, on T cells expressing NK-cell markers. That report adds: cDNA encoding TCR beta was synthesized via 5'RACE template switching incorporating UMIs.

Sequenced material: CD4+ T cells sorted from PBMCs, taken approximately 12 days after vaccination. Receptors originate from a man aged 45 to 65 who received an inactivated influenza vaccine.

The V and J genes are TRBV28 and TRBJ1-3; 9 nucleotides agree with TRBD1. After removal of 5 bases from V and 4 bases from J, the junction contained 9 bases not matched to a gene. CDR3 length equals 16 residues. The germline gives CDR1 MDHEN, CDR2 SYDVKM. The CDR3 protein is CASSLSGQGGGNTIYF. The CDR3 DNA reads TGTGCCAGCAGTCTCTCGGGACAGGGAGGAGGAAACACCATATATTTT.

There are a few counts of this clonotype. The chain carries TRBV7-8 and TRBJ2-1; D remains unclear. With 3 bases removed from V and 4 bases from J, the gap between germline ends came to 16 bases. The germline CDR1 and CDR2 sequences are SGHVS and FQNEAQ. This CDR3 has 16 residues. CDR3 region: CASSFDRSRQYNEQFF. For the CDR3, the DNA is TGTGCCAGCAGCTTTGACCGATCGAGGCAATACAATGAGCAGTTCTTC.

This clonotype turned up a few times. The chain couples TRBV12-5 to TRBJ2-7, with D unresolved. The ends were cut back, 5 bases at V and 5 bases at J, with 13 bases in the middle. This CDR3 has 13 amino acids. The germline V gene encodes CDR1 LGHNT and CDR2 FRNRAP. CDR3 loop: CASGPPKFDEQYF. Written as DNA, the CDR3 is TGTGCTAGTGGTCCCCCCAAGTTCGACGAGCAGTACTTC.

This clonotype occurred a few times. In DNA form, the CDR3 reads TGTGCCAGCACCATAAGAGGGGGTCCAGAGACCCAGTACTTC. This translates into CASTIRGGPETQYF. J is TRBJ2-5 and V is TRBV3-1; possibly TRBD1 for D (6 bases). Looked up from germline, CDR1 is LGHDT and CDR2 is YNNKEL (reference sequence). The CDR3 is 14 amino acids. Trimming took 7 bases from V and 4 from J, leaving 16 bases between them.

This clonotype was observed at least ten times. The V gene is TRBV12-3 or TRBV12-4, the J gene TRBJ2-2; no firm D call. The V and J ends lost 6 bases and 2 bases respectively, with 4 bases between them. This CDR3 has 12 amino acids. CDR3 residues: CASRQNTGELFF. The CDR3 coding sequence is TGTGCCAGCAGACAAAACACCGGGGAGCTGTTTTTT.

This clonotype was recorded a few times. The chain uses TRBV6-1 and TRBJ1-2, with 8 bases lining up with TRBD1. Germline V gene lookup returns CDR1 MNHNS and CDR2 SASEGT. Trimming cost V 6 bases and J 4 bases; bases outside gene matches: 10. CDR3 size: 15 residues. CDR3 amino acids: CASRTLDRVAYGYTF. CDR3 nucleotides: TGTGCCAGCAGGACCTTGGACAGGGTTGCCTATGGCTACACCTTC.

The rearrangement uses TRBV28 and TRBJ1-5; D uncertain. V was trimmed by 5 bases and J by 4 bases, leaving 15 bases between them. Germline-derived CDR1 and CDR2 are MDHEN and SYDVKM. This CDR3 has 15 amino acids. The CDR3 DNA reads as TGTGCCAGCAGTGTCCTCGGTGAGGGTAATCAGCCCCAGCATTTT. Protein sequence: CASSVLGEGNQPQHF.

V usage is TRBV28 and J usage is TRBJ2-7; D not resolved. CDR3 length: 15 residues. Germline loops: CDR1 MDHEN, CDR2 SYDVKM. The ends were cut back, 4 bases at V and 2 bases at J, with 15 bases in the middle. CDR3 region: CASSSAGQIAYEQYF. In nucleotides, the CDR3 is TGTGCCAGCAGTTCGGCCGGGCAGATCGCCTACGAGCAGTACTTC.

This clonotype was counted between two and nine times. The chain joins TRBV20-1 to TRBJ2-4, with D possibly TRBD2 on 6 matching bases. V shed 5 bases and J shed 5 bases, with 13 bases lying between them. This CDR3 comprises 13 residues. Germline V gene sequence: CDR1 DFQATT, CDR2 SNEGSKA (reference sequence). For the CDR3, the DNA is TGCAGTGCTGTGGGGGGTCGGGAAAACATTCAGTACTTC. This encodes CSAVGGRENIQYF.

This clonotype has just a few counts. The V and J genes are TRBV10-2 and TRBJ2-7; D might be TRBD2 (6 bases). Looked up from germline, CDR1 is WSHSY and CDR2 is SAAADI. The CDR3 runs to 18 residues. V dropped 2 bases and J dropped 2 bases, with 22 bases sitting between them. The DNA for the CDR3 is TGCGCCAGCAGTGAGGCTAAGAAAGGGACTCCCAGGACCTACGAGCAGTACTTC. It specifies CASSEAKKGTPRTYEQYF.

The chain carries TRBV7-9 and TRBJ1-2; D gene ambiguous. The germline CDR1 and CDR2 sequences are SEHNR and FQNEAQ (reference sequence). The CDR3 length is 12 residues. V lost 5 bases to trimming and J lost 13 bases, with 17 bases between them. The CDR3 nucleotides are TGTGCCAGCAGCCAGGAGGGTAATTCTGGCACCTTC. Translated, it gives CASSQEGNSGTF.

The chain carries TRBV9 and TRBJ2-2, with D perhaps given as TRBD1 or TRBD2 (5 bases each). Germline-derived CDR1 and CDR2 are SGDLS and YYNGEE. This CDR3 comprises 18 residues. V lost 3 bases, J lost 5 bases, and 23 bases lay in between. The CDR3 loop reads CASSGAGTLKGLTGELFF. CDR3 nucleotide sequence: TGTGCCAGCAGCGGGGCCGGGACCCTAAAGGGATTGACCGGGGAGCTGTTTTTT.

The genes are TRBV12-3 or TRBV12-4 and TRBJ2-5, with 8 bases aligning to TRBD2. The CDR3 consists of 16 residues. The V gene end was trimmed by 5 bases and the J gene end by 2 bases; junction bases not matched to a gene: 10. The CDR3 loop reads CASSAGGAGVQETQYF. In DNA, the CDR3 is TGTGCCAGCAGTGCCGGGGGAGCGGGGGTACAAGAGACCCAGTACTTC.

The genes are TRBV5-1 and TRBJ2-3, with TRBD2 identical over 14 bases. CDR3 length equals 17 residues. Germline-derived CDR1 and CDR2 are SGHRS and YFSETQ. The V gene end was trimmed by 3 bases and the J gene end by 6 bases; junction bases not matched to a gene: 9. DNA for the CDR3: TGCGCCAGCAGCTCGGGGACTAGCGGGAGAAGTGGGGATACGCAGTATTTT. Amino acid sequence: CASSSGTSGRSGDTQYF.

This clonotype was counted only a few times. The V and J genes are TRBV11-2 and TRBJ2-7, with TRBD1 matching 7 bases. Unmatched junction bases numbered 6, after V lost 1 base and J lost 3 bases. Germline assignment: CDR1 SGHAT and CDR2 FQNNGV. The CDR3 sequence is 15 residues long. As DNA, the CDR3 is TGTGCCAGCAGCTTAGTTAGGACAGGTGGCTACGAGCAGTACTTC. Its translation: CASSLVRTGGYEQYF. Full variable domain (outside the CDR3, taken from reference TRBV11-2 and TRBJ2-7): EAGVAQSPRYKIIEKRQSVAFWCNPISGHATLYWYQQILGQGPKLLIQFQNNGVVDDSQLPKDRFSAERLKGVDSTLKIQPAKLEDSAVYLCASSLVRTGGYEQYFGPGTRLTVT.

The CDR3 is CASSQEHRETYNEQFF. As DNA, the CDR3 is TGCGCCAGCAGCCAAGAGCACAGGGAGACTTACAATGAGCAGTTCTTC. The chain is built from TRBV4-1 and TRBJ2-1; a possible D gene is TRBD1 (6 bases). Trimming removed 0 bases from V and 4 bases from J, with 13 bases in between. Germline CDR1 MGHRA, CDR2 YSYEKL. The CDR3 loop spans 16 amino acids.

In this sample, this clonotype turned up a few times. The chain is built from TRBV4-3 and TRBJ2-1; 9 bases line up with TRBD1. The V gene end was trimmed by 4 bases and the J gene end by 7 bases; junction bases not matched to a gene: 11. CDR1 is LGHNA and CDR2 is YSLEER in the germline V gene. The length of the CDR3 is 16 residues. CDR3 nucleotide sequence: TGCGCCAGCAGCCCCAGACAGGGGGTAGGGGTAAATGAGCAGTTCTTC. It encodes CASSPRQGVGVNEQFF.

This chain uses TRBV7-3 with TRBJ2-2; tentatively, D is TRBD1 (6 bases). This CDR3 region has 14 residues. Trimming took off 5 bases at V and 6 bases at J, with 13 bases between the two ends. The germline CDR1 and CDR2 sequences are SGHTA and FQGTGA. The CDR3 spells CASSLQGRSGELFF. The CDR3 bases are TGTGCCAGCAGCCTACAGGGTCGGTCCGGGGAGCTGTTTTTT.

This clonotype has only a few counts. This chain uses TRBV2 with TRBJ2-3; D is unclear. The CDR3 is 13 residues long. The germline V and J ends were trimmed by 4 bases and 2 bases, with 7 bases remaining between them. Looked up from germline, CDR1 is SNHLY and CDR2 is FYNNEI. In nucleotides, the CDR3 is TGTGCCAGCAGTGTGCTCGCCACAGATACGCAGTATTTT. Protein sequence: CASSVLATDTQYF.

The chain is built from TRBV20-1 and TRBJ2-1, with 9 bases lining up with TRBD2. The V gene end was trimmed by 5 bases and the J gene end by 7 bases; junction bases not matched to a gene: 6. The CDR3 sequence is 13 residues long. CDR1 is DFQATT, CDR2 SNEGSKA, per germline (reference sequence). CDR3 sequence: CSALIAGANEQFF. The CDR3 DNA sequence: TGCAGTGCTCTGATAGCGGGAGCTAATGAGCAGTTCTTC.

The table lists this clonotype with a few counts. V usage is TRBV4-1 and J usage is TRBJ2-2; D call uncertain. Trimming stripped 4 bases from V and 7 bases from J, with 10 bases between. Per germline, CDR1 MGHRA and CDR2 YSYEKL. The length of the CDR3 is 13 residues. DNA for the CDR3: TGCGCCAGCAGCCCCTCTATGATCGGGGAGCTGTTTTTT. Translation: CASSPSMIGELFF.